Below, 9 T cell receptor beta chains from the same sample are listed, as sequenced in a study of cytomegalovirus exposure and HLA in healthy donors. Data came from immunoSEQ multiplex PCR; TCRdb stores just in-frame clones and leaves some out. Here the sample spans 150,000 to 200,000 clones, about 96% being singletons. Sequencing was carried out using PBMCs. The receptors derive from a woman between 18 and 29 years old in good health and CMV-seronegative.

This clone was observed a single time. The chain joins TRBV29-1 to TRBJ2-2; 7 bases fit TRBD2. V lost 4 bases to trimming and J lost 4 bases; unmatched junction nucleotides: 9. The germline V gene has CDR1 SQVTM and CDR2 ANQGSEA. There are 15 residues in the CDR3. The CDR3 nucleotides read TGCAGCGTTGTTTTATCCCCGGGGGGCACCGGGGAGCTGTTTTTT. Protein product: CSVVLSPGGTGELFF.

The chain joins TRBV9 to TRBJ1-6; perhaps TRBD1 as D (5 bases). The V gene's germline CDR1 is SGDLS and CDR2 YYNGEE. Trimming took 4 bases from V and 6 from J, leaving 14 bases between them. This CDR3 contains 15 residues. CDR3 protein: CASSQNQGANSPLHF. The CDR3 coding sequence is TGTGCCAGCAGCCAAAATCAAGGGGCTAATTCACCCCTCCACTTT.

The chain uses TRBV5-1 and TRBJ1-6; D gene uncertain. The germline V gene has CDR1 SGHRS and CDR2 YFSETQ. The CDR3 loop spans 18 amino acids. The germline V and J ends were trimmed by 4 bases and 7 bases, with 24 bases remaining between them. This CDR3 reads CASSLLGRRTSSNSPLHF. The CDR3 DNA sequence: TGCGCCAGCAGCCTCCTGGGCCGGAGGACTTCGTCCAATTCACCCCTCCACTTT.

The chain employs TRBV5-1 and TRBJ2-7; 7 positions match TRBD1. Trimming took 4 bases from V and 6 from J; bases not matched to a gene: 16. Germline V gene lookup returns CDR1 SGHRS and CDR2 YFSETQ. The CDR3 covers 16 residues. The CDR3 region is CASSPGFTGASSEQYF. In DNA, the CDR3 is TGCGCCAGCAGCCCAGGCTTTACAGGGGCCTCCAGCGAGCAGTACTTC.

The CDR3, as DNA: TGTGCCACCAGCAGGGGGGGGGAGGGCTACACCTTC. Translating it yields CATSRGGEGYTF. J is TRBJ1-2 and V is TRBV15; D possibly corresponds to TRBD1 (5 bases). V was shortened by 3 bases and J by 8 bases, with 10 bases between the two germline ends. The CDR3 extends over 12 amino acids. The germline gives CDR1 LNHNV, CDR2 YYDKDF (reference sequence).

The chain uses TRBV6-1 and TRBJ2-5; perhaps TRBD2 as D (6 bases). The CDR3 has 15 residues. Germline CDR1 and CDR2: MNHNS and SASEGT. Between the trimmed V and J ends, which lost 6 bases and 6 bases, there was a span of 20 bases. The CDR3 DNA reads as TGTGCCAGCAGGACACTCCGGGACTCTCTGAAGACCCAGTACTTC. This sequence encodes CASRTLRDSLKTQYF.

The chain combines TRBV7-6 with TRBJ2-2; TRBD2 aligns across 13 bases. CDR3 length: 18 amino acids. CDR1 SGHVS and CDR2 FNYEAQ come from the germline V gene. V lost 5 bases to trimming and J lost 2 bases; unmatched junction nucleotides: 8. In DNA form, the CDR3 reads TGTGCCAGCAGCCATAAACTAGCGGGGGGGCCTAACACCGGGGAGCTGTTTTTT. Translation gives CASSHKLAGGPNTGELFF.

The chain has TRBV7-9 and TRBJ2-7, with unresolved D. This CDR3 is built from 13 residues. V lost 5 bases and J lost 9, with 17 bases in between. Germline CDR1 is SEHNR and CDR2 is FQNEAQ (reference sequence). As DNA, the CDR3 is TGTGCCAGCAGCCCCGATAGTGGTCCATGGCAGTACTTC. Encoded protein: CASSPDSGPWQYF.

This CDR3 reads CASGQGNTEAFF. As DNA, the CDR3 is TGTGCCAGCGGACAGGGGAACACTGAAGCTTTCTTT. The chain is built from TRBV6-6 and TRBJ1-1; 8 nucleotides align to TRBD1. CDR1 and CDR2 from the germline V gene are MNHNY and SVGAGI (reference sequence). The V and J ends lost 8 bases and 1 base, in that order; junction bases with no gene match: 0. The CDR3 consists of 12 residues.